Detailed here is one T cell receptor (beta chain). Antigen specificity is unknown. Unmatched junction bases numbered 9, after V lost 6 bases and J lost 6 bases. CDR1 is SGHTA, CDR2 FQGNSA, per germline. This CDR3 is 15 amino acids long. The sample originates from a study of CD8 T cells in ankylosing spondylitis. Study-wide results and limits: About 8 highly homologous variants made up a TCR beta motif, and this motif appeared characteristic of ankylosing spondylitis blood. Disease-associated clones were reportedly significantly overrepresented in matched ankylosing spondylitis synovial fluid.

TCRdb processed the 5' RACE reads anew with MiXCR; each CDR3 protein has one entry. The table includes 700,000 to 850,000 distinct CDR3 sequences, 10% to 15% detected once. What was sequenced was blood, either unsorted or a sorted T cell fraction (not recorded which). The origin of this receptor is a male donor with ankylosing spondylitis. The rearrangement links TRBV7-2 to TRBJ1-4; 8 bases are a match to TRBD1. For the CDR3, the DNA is TGTGCCAGCAGACGCAGGGGGCGCTTGGATGAAAAACTGTTTTTT. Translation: CASRRRGRLDEKLFF.